This T cell receptor (beta chain) was retrieved from a study of radiotherapy plus CTLA-4 blockade in lung cancer. TCRdb's copy holds only in-frame clones and misses some; the assay was immunoSEQ multiplex PCR. The data show 75,000 to 95,000 clones, with around 83% seen just once and roughly 26% held by the top ten. Points from the study as a whole: Blood saw expansion of tumor-derived TCR clones after radiotherapy plus ipilimumab.

Germline CDR1 MNHEY, CDR2 SMNVEV (reference sequence). The CDR3 extends over 12 amino acids. Trimming removed 4 bases from V and 3 bases from J, with 6 bases in between. As for this clone: Its antigen is undetermined.

Each patient with chemo-refractory metastatic non-small-cell lung cancer was treated with focal radiation plus CTLA-4 blockade using ipilimumab. The sequence came from a human donor with non-small cell lung cancer that progressed on radiotherapy plus ipilimumab. The chain combines TRBV27 with TRBJ1-1; D gene unclear. Sequencing was performed on peripheral blood, taken from a patient treated with radiotherapy plus ipilimumab. The CDR3, as DNA: TGTGCCAGCAGTTCCCTATACACTGAAGCTTTCTTT. Translating gives CASSSLYTEAFF.